This T cell receptor (beta chain) came from a study of shared clonotypes between healthy human individuals. Overall study results and limits: Estimated clonotype richness was generally higher in naive than memory subsets.

Concerning this clone: Its target is not known. Other DNA sequences in the same sample also yield this CDR3.

CD45RO-negative CD8 cells positively selected for CCR7 made up the naive population, which excluded terminally differentiated effector memory CD45RA+ cells. Trimming took 2 bases from V and 7 from J, leaving 7 bases between them. The germline V gene has CDR1 SGHDT and CDR2 YYEEEE. This CDR3 is 12 amino acids long. Using immunoSEQ multiplex PCR, the repertoire was profiled, and TCRdb retains in-frame clones only, with some absent. The sample has about 2.2 million clones, around 95% seen once. The chain uses TRBV5-6 and TRBJ1-5; tentative D call: TRBD1 (5 bases). Source material: naive CD8+ T cells from PBMCs. This clonotype originated in a man younger than 35 in good health. Some clones in this sample may be carry-over from other donors' samples. Here the CDR3 reads CASSLGAQPQHF. As DNA, the CDR3 is TGTGCCAGCAGCTTAGGGGCACAGCCCCAGCATTTT. The entire variable domain, with the rest obtained from reference TRBV5-6 and TRBJ1-5, is as follows: DAGVTQSPTHLIKTRGQQVTLRCSPKSGHDTVSWYQQALGQGPQFIFQYYEEEERQRGNFPDRFSGHQFPNYSSELNVNALLLGDSALYLCASSLGAQPQHFGDGTRLSIL.